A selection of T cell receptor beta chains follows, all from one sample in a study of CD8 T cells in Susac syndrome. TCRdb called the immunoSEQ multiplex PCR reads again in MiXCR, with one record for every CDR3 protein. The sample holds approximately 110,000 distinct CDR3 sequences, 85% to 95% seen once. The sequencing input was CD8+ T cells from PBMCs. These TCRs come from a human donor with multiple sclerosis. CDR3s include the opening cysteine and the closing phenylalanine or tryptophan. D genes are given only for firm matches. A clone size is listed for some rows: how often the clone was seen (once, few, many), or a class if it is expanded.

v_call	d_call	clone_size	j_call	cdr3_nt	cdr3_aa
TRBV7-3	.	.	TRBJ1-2	TGTGCCAGCAGATCAGATGGGGAAGGTCGTGGCTACACCTTC	CASRSDGEGRGYTF
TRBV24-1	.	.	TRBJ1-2	TGTGCCACCAGTGATCTGACAGTCACCTATGGCTACACCTTC	CATSDLTVTYGYTF
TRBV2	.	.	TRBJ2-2	TGTGCCAGCAGTGAGTTACTAGGAACGAACACCGGGGAGCTGTTTTTT	CASSELLGTNTGELFF
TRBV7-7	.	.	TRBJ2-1	TGTGCCAGCAGTACCGGGGGCCCCTACAATGAGCAGTTCTTC	CASSTGGPYNEQFF
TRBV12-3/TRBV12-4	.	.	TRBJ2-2	TGTGCCAGCAGCGACCGACAGTGGTCTGCCGGGGAGCTGTTTTTT	CASSDRQWSAGELFF
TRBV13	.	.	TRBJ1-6	TGTGCCAGCAGCTTAGGTGGTCGCGGGGAGGGTTCACCCCTCCACTTT	CASSLGGRGEGSPLHF
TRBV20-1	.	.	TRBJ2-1	TGCAGTGCTAGAGCTCTCTTGGCGACAGAACCCTCCTACAATGAGCAGTTCTTC	CSARALLATEPSYNEQFF
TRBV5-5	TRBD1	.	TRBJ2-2	TGTGCCAGCAGCCCGGGACAGGGAACCGGGGAGCTGTTTTTT	CASSPGQGTGELFF
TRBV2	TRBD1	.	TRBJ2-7	TGTGCCAGCAGTGATAGGCCGGGACAGGGTTCCTACGAGCAGTACTTC	CASSDRPGQGSYEQYF
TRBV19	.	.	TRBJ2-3	TGTGCCAGTAATGAGGCAGATACGCAGTATTTT	CASNEADTQYF
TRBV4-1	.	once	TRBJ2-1	TGCGCCAGCAGCCAAGACAGGAGTGACAATGAGCAGTTCTTC	CASSQDRSDNEQFF
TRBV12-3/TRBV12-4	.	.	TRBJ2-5	TGTGCCAGCAGTTCCGTTGACAACCGATATGCCCAGTACTTC	CASSSVDNRYAQYF
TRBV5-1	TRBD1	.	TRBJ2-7	TGCGCCAGCAGCTTGGGAGTCCGGGACAGTCCTTACGAGCAGTACTTC	CASSLGVRDSPYEQYF
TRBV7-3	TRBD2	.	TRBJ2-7	TGTGCCAGCAGCCTTAGCGGGGGGGACCCCTACGAGCAGTACTTC	CASSLSGGDPYEQYF
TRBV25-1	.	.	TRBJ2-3	TGTGCCAGCGGAGACAGGCGGTCAGATACGCAGTATTTT	CASGDRRSDTQYF
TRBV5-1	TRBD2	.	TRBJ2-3	TGCGCCAGCAGCTCCTTTGAGGAGCGGGAAATCCCAGATACGCAGTATTTT	CASSSFEEREIPDTQYF
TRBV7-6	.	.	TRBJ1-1	TGTGCCAGCAGCCCCGGGGGGCGGGGGACTGAAGCTTTCTTT	CASSPGGRGTEAFF
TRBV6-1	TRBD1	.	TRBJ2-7	TGTGCCAGCAGTCACGGGACAGACTACGAGCAGTACTTC	CASSHGTDYEQYF
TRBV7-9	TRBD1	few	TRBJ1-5	TGTGCCAGCAGCTGGACAGGGGAGGGTCAGCCCCAGCATTTT	CASSWTGEGQPQHF
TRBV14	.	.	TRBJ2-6	TGTGCCAGCAGCCGGGGTGTTACTACAATTTCGTTAATCTCCGGGCTTGGGGCCAACGTCCTGACTTTC	CASSRGVTTISLISGLGANVLTF
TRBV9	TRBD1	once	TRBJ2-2	TGTGCCAGCAGCGCCTCCAGGGGGCCTAACACCGGGGAGCTGTTTTTT	CASSASRGPNTGELFF
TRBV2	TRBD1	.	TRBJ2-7	TGTGCCAGGGGGGACAGGTCCTACGAGCAGTACTTC	CARGDRSYEQYF
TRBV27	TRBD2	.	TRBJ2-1	TGTGCCAGCAGTTGGGCGGGAGGCGTGTACAATGAGCAGTTCTTC	CASSWAGGVYNEQFF
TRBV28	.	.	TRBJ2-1	TGTGCCAGCAGTCCCGCTGGGAATGAGCAGTTCTTC	CASSPAGNEQFF
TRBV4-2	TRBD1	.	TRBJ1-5	TGTGCCAGCAGCCAAGATCGGTGGGACAGCGGACAGCCCCAGCATTTT	CASSQDRWDSGQPQHF
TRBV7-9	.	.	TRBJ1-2	TGTGCCAGCAGCTTAGTCTTAGACTATGGCTACACCTTC	CASSLVLDYGYTF
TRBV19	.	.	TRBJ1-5	TGTGCCACAGGCGTTGGGGATTCGGATCAGCCCCAGCATTTT	CATGVGDSDQPQHF
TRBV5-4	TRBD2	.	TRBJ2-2	TGTGCCAGCAGCTTGCTTCCCGGCGGGGGAACGGCCGGGGAGCTGTTTTTT	CASSLLPGGGTAGELFF
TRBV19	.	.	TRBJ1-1	TGTGCCAGTAGTATGGGATACATAAGGGCTCAGAGGGACACTGAAGCTTTCTTT	CASSMGYIRAQRDTEAFF
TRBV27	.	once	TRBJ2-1	TGTGCCAGCAGTTGGGCGCCCGACAATGAGCAGTTCTTC	CASSWAPDNEQFF
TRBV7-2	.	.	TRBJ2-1	TGTGCCACGCGGGGGCTAGCGGTCCCAGGGGATGAGCAGTTCTTC	CATRGLAVPGDEQFF
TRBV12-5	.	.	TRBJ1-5	TGTGCTAGTGGTTTGACCAATCAGCCCCAGCATTTT	CASGLTNQPQHF
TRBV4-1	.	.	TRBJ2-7	TGCGCCAGCAGCCCAGACAGAGAAATCTACGAGCAGTACTTC	CASSPDREIYEQYF
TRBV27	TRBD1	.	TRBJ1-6	TGTGCCAGCAGCCCGACAGGGATTGGGTCACCCCTCCACTTT	CASSPTGIGSPLHF
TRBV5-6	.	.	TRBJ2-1	TGTGCCAGCAGCTTGGGGGGAGCCTCCGACAATGAGCAGTTCTTC	CASSLGGASDNEQFF
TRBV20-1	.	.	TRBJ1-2	TGCAGTGCTCCCGAGGTTGCTGGAACGAATTATGGCTACACCTTC	CSAPEVAGTNYGYTF
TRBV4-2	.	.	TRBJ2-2	TGTGCCAGCAGCCAATACAGGGGAGGCACCGGGGAGCTGTTTTTT	CASSQYRGGTGELFF
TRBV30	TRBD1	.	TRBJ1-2	TGTGCCTGGGAGACAGGGGGTAGCTATGGCTACACCTTC	CAWETGGSYGYTF
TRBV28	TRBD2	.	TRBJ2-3	TGTGCCAGCAGTTTATATGCTAGCGGGAGGCAGACAGATACGCAGTATTTT	CASSLYASGRQTDTQYF
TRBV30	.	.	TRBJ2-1	TGTGCCTGGAGTGTACTTAGGCCGCACCAGTTCTTC	CAWSVLRPHQFF
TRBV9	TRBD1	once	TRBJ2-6	TGTGCCAGCAGGGTCACCGCAGGGGGACAGAACTCTGGGGCCAACGTCCTGACTTTC	CASRVTAGGQNSGANVLTF
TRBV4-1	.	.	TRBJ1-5	TGCGCCAGCAGCCCACTTTCTGGCAATCAGCCCCAGCATTTT	CASSPLSGNQPQHF